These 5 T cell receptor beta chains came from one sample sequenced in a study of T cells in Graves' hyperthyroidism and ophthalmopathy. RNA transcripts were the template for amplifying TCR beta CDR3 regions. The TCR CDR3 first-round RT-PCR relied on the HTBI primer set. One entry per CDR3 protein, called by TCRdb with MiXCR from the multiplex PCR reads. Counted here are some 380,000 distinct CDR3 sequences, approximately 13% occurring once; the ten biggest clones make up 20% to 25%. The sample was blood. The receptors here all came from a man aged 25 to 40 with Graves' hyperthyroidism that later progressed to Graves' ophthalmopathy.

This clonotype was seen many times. The CDR3 here is CSASAQPNTEAFF. CDR3 in DNA: TGCAGTGCTAGCGCTCAGCCGAACACTGAAGCTTTCTTT. J is TRBJ1-1 and V is TRBV20-1; D remains ambiguous. The CDR3 is made up of 13 amino acids. V dropped 3 bases and J dropped 1 base, with 9 bases sitting between them. The germline V gene has CDR1 DFQATT and CDR2 SNEGSKA (reference sequence).

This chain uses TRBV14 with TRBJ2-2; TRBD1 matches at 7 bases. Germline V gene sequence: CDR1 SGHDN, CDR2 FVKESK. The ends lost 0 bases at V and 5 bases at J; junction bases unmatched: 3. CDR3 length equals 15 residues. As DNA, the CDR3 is TGTGCCAGCAGCCAAGATCTCAGGGGGACCGGGGAGCTGTTTTTT. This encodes CASSQDLRGTGELFF.

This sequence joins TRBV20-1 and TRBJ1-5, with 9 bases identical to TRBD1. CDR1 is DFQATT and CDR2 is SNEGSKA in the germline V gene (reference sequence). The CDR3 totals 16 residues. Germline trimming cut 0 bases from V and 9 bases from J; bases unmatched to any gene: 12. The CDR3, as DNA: TGCAGTGCTAGAGACCCGGGACAGGGAACACTGGGGCCCCAGCATTTT. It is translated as CSARDPGQGTLGPQHF.

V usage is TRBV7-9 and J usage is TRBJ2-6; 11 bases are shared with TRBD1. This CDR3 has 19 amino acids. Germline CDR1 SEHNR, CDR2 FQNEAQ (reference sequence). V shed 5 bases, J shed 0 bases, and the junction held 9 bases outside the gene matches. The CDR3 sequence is CASSTGTGGLSSGANVLTF. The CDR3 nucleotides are TGTGCCAGCAGCACCGGGACAGGGGGTCTCTCCTCTGGGGCCAACGTCCTGACTTTC.

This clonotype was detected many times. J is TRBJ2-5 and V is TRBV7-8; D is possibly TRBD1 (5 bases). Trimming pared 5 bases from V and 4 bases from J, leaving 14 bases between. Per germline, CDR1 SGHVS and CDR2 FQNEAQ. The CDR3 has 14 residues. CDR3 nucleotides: TGTGCCAGCAGCCCCCAGGGTTTTGGAGAGACCCAGTACTTC. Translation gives CASSPQGFGETQYF.